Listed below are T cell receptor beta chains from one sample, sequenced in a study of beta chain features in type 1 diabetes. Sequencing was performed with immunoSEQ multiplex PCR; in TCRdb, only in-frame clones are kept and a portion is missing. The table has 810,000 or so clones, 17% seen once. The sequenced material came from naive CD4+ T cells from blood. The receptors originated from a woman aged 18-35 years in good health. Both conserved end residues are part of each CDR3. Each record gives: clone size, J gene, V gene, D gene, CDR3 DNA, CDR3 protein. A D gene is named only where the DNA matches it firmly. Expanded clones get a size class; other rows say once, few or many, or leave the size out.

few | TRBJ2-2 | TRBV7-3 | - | TGTGCCAGCAGCCTCCTTCCAAACACCGGGGAGCTGTTTTTT | CASSLLPNTGELFF
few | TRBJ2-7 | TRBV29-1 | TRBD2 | TGCAGCGCCCAGACTAGCGGGAGCGACGAGCAGTACTTC | CSAQTSGSDEQYF
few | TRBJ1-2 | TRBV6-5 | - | TGTGCCAGCAGTTTGAGACCGACTAACTATGGCTACACCTTC | CASSLRPTNYGYTF
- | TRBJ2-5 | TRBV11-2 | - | TGTGCCAGCATGGGGGGCCGAGAGACCCAGTACTTC | CASMGGRETQYF
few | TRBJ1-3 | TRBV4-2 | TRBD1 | TGTGCCAGCAGCCAAGAGCGGACAGGGGTCTCTGGAAACACCATATATTTT | CASSQERTGVSGNTIYF
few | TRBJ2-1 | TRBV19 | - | TGTGCCAGTAGTATAGACGGGTACAAGTGGAATGAGCAGTTCTTC | CASSIDGYKWNEQFF
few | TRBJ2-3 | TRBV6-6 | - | TGTGCCAGCAGTTACTCAGGAACGGGAGCCGCAGATACGCAGTATTTT | CASSYSGTGAADTQYF
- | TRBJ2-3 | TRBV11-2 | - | TGTGCCAGCAGACTAGGAGAGATCACAGATACGCAGTATTTT | CASRLGEITDTQYF
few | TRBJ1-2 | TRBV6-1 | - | TGTGCCAGCAGGCAGACCCGGTCCTCTAACTATGGCTACACCTTC | CASRQTRSSNYGYTF
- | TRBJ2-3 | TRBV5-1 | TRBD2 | TGCGCCAGCAGCTATCTTAGCGGGAGGGCCGCAGATACGCAGTATTTT | CASSYLSGRAADTQYF